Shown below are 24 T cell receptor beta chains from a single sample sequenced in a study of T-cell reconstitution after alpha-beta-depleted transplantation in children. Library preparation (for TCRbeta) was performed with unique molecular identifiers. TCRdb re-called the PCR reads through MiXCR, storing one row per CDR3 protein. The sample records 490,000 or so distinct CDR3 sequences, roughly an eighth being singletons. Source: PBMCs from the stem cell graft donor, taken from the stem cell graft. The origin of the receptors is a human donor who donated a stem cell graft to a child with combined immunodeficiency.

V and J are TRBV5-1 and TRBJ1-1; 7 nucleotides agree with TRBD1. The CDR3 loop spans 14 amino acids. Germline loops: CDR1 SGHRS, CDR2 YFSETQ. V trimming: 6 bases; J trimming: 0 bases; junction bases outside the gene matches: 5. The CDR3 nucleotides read TGCGCCAGCAAGGACAGGCCCATGAACACTGAAGCTTTCTTT. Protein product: CASKDRPMNTEAFF.

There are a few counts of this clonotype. In DNA form, the CDR3 reads TGTGCCACCAGTGATTCGGACAGGGGTCAGCCCCAGCATTTT. Translated: CATSDSDRGQPQHF. The rearrangement uses TRBV24-1 and TRBJ1-5; 9 bases map to TRBD1. In germline, CDR1 is KGHDR, CDR2 SFDVKD. This CDR3 spans 14 amino acids. V trimming: 2 bases; J trimming: 6 bases; junction bases outside the gene matches: 1.

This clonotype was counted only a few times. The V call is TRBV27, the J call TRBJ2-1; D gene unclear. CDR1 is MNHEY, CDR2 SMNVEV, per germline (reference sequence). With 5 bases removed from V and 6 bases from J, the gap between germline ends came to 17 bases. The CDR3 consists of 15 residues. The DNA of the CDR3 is TGTGCCAGCAGTCTCTCCGGGCGGCTCGGCAATGAGCAGTTCTTC. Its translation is CASSLSGRLGNEQFF.

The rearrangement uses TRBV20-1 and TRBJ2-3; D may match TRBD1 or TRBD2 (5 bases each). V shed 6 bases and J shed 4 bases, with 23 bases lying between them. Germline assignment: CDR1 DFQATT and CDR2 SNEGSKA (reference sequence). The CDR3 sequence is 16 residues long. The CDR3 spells CSASLRMTRGADTQYF. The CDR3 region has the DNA TGCAGTGCCAGCCTACGGATGACTCGGGGCGCAGATACGCAGTATTTT.

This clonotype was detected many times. This CDR3 is CASSRPPTSMDEQFF. In nucleotides, the CDR3 is TGTGCCAGCAGTCGCCCGCCAACTAGCATGGATGAGCAGTTCTTC. The chain joins TRBV6-1 to TRBJ2-1, with D tentatively TRBD2 (6 bases). From germline, CDR1 is MNHNS and CDR2 SASEGT. V was shortened by 5 bases and J by 8 bases, with 19 bases between the two germline ends. This CDR3 contains 15 residues.

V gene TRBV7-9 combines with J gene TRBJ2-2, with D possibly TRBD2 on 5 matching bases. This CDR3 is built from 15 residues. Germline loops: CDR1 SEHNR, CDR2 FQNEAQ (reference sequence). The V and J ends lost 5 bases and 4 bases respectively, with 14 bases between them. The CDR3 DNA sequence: TGTGCCAGCAGCCTACTGCAAGCGGCCACCGGGGAGCTGTTTTTT. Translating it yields CASSLLQAATGELFF. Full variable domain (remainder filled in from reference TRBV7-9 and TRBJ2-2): DTGVSQNPRHKITKRGQNVTFRCDPISEHNRLYWYRQTLGQGPEFLTYFQNEAQLEKSRLLSDRFSAERPKGSFSTLEIQRTEQGDSAMYLCASSLLQAATGELFFGEGSRLTVL.

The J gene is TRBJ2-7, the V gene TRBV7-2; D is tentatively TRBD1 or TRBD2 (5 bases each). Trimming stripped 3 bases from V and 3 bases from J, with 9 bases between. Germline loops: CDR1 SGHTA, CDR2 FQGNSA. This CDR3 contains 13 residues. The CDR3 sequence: CASSFREIYEQYF. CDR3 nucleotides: TGTGCCAGCAGCTTCAGGGAGATCTACGAGCAGTACTTC.

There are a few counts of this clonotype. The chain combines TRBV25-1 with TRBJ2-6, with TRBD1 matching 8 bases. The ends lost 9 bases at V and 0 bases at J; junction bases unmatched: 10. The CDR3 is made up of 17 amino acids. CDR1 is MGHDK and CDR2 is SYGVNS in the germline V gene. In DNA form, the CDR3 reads TGTGCCAGTGCCCAGAGGACAGGGATCTCTGGGGCCAACGTCCTGACTTTC. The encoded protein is CASAQRTGISGANVLTF.

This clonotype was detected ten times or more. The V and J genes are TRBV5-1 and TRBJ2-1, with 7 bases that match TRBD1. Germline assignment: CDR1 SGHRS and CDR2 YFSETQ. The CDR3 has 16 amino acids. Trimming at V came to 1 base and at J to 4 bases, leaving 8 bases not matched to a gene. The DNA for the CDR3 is TGCGCCAGCAGCTTGCGTAGTGGGACAGCGTACAATGAGCAGTTCTTC. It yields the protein CASSLRSGTAYNEQFF. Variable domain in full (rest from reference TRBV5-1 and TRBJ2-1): KAGVTQTPRYLIKTRGQQVTLSCSPISGHRSVSWYQQTPGQGLQFLFEYFSETQRNKGNFPGRFSGRQFSNSRSEMNVSTLELGDSALYLCASSLRSGTAYNEQFFGPGTRLTVL.

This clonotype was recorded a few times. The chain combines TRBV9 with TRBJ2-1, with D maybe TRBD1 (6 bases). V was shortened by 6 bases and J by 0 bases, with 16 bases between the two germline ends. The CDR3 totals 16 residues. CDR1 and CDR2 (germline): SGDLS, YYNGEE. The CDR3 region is CASTDGQGISYNEQFF. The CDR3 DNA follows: TGTGCCAGCACCGACGGCCAGGGGATCTCCTACAATGAGCAGTTCTTC.

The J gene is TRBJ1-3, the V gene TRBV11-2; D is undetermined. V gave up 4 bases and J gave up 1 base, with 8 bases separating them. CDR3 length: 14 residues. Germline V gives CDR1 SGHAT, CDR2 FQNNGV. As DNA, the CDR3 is TGTGCCAGCAGCTCGCAAAGGTCTGGAAACACCATATATTTT. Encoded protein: CASSSQRSGNTIYF.

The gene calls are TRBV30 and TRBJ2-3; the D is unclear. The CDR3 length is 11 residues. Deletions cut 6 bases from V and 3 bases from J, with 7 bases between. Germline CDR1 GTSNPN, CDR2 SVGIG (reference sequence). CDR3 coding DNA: TGTGCCTGTTTGAATACAGATACGCAGTATTTT. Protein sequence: CACLNTDTQYF.

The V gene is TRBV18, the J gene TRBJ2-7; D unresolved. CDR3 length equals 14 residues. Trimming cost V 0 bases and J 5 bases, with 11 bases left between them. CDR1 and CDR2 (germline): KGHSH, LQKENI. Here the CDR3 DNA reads TGTGCCAGCTCACCACCACCTGGTGTCCACGAGCAGTACTTC. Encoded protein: CASSPPPGVHEQYF.

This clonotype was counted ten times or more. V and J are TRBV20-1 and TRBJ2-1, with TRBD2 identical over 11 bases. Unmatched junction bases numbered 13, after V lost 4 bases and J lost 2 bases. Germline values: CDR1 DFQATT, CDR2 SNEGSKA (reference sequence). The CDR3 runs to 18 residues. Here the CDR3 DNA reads TGCAGTGCTATTGTAGCGGGAGGGCGGGCGAGCGCCTACAATGAGCAGTTCTTC. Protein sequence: CSAIVAGGRASAYNEQFF.

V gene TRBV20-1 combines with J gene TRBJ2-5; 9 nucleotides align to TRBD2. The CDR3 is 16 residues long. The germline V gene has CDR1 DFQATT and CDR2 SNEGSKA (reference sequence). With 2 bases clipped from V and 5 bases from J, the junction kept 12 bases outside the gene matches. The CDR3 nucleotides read TGCAGTGCTAGACCCCGTGAAGTAGCGGGAGTTGAGACCCAGTACTTC. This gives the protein CSARPREVAGVETQYF.

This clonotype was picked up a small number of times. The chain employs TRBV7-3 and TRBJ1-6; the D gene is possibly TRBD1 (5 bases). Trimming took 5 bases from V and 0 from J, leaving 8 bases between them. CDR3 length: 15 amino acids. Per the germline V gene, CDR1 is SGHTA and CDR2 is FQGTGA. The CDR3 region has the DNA TGTGCCAGCAGCGCAGGGAGCTCCTATAATTCACCCCTCCACTTT. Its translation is CASSAGSSYNSPLHF.

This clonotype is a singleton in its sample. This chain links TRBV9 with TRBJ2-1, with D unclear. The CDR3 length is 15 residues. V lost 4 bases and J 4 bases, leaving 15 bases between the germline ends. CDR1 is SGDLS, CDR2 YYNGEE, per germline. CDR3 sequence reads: CASSPRSAAYNEQFF. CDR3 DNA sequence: TGTGCCAGCAGCCCTCGGAGCGCGGCTTACAATGAGCAGTTCTTC.

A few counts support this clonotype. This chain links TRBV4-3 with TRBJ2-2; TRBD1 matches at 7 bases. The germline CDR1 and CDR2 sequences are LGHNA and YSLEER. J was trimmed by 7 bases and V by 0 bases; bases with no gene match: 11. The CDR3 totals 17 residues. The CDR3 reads CASSQETDRVYFGELFF. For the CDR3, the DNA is TGCGCCAGCAGCCAAGAGACCGACAGGGTGTACTTCGGGGAGCTGTTTTTT.

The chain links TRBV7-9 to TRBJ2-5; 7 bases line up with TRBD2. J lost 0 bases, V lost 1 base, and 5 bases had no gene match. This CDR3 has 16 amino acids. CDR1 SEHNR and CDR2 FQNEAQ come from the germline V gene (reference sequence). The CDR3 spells CASSLGLRGDQETQYF. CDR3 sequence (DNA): TGTGCCAGCAGCTTAGGGCTTCGGGGGGACCAAGAGACCCAGTACTTC.

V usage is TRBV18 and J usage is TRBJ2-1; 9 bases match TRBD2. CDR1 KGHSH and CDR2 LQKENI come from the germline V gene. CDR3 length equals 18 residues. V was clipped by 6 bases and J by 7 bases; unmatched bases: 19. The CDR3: CASSPDSGGATRPNEQFF. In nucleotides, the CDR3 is TGTGCCAGCTCCCCGGATAGCGGGGGAGCAACCCGACCAAATGAGCAGTTCTTC.

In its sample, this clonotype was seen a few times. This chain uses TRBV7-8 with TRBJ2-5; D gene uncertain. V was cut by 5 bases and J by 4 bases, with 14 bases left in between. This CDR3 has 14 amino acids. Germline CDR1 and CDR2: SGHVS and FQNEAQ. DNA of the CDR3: TGTGCCAGCAGCCTGATGAGGATAGGAGAGACCCAGTACTTC. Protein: CASSLMRIGETQYF.

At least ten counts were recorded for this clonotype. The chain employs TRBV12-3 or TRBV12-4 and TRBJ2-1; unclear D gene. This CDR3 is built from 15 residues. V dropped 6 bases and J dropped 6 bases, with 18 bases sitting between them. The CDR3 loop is CASSAVPDQRNEQFF. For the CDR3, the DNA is TGTGCCAGCAGCGCGGTCCCAGACCAGCGCAATGAGCAGTTCTTC.

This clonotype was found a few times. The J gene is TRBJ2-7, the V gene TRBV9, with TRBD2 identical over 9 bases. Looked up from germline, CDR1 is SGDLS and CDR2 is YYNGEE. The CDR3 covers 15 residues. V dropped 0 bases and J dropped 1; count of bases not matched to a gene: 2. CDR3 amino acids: CASSVDAGGSYEQYF. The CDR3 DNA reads TGTGCCAGCAGCGTAGACGCGGGAGGGTCCTACGAGCAGTACTTC. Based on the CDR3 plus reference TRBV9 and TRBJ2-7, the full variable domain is DSGVTQTPKHLITATGQRVTLRCSPRSGDLSVYWYQQSLDQGLQFLIQYYNGEERAKGNILERFSAQQFPDLHSELNLSSLELGDSALYFCASSVDAGGSYEQYFGPGTRLTVT.

CDR3 protein: CASSLVGQATDTQYF. CDR3 nucleotides: TGTGCCAGCAGCTTGGTGGGACAGGCCACAGATACGCAGTATTTT. The V and J genes are TRBV5-4 and TRBJ2-3; 8 positions agree with TRBD1. The trim removed 0 bases at V and 2 bases at J, leaving 2 bases unmatched. The CDR3 length is 15 residues. In germline, CDR1 is SGHNT, CDR2 YYREEE (reference sequence).